The 29 T cell receptor beta chains presented below share a single source sample, sequenced in a study of OX40 agonist ivuxolimab in advanced cancers. Sequencing was performed with immunoSEQ multiplex PCR; in TCRdb, only in-frame clones are kept and a portion is missing. In the table there are around 95,000 clones, 91% of which are singletons. The sample in question was CD4+ or CD8+ T cells sorted from blood, obtained in a trial of the OX40 agonist ivuxolimab. All receptors come from an adult with an advanced solid tumor such as melanoma, head and neck, liver or kidney cancer.

This clone was detected once. The rearrangement links TRBV5-6 to TRBJ1-6, with D hard to call. Germline lookup yields CDR1 SGHDT and CDR2 YYEEEE. This CDR3 region has 12 residues. V lost 0 bases and J 14 bases, leaving 9 bases between the germline ends. CDR3: CASSLVSTSLHF. DNA of the CDR3: TGTGCCAGCAGCTTGGTGTCCACCTCCCTCCACTTT.

The rearrangement links TRBV5-4 to TRBJ1-2; D not resolved. CDR3 size: 14 residues. Per germline, CDR1 SGHNT and CDR2 YYREEE (reference sequence). V lost 0 bases and J lost 2, with 8 bases in between. This chain's CDR3 is CASSLVAVNYGYTF. The CDR3 DNA reads as TGTGCCAGCAGCTTGGTTGCAGTAAACTATGGCTACACCTTC.

This chain links TRBV28 with TRBJ2-7; possibly TRBD2 for D (5 bases). The CDR3 loop spans 16 amino acids. Germline V gene sequence: CDR1 MDHEN, CDR2 SYDVKM. With 4 bases removed from V and 3 bases from J, the gap between germline ends came to 19 bases. The CDR3 DNA is TGTGCCAGCAGTTCCTCTCTGTTCGCGGAGGTCTACGAGCAGTACTTC. This codes for CASSSSLFAEVYEQYF.

This chain links TRBV6-1 with TRBJ1-2, with D tentatively TRBD1 (5 bases). Trimming left V 9 bases short and J 4 bases short, with 15 bases between. Germline-derived CDR1 and CDR2 are MNHNS and SASEGT. The CDR3 loop spans 13 amino acids. CDR3: CASKTGTVYGYTF. As DNA, the CDR3 is TGTGCCAGTAAAACCGGGACGGTCTATGGCTACACCTTC.

This clone has a single count. The V call is TRBV2, the J call TRBJ1-5; tentatively, D is TRBD1 (6 bases). Trimming cost V 4 bases and J 4 bases, with 20 bases left between them. Germline V gene data show CDR1 as SNHLY and CDR2 as FYNNEI. The CDR3 contains 17 residues. The CDR3 nucleotides are TGTGCCAGCAGTGTGGAGACAGTGAGGGGGGGGAATCAGCCCCAGCATTTT. It yields the protein CASSVETVRGGNQPQHF.

This chain links TRBV12-1 with TRBJ2-2; the D call in the table, TRBD1, was not verified against the DNA. TRBV12-1 is a documented pseudogene. This CDR3 has 14 amino acids. The CDR3 nucleotides read TGTGCCAGCAGCTCAGGGGGCGGCACCGGGGAGCTGTTTTTT. Residues: CASSSGGGTGELFF.

V gene TRBV29-1 combines with J gene TRBJ2-5, with D perhaps TRBD2 (5 bases). Trimming took 0 bases from V and 6 from J, leaving 14 bases between them. Per germline, CDR1 SQVTM and CDR2 ANQGSEA. This CDR3 is 14 amino acids long. The CDR3 region is CSVEDRDSTQTQYF. The DNA of the CDR3 is TGCAGCGTTGAAGACCGGGATAGCACACAGACCCAGTACTTC.

The chain links TRBV6-1 to TRBJ1-1; D unresolved. The CDR3 has 14 amino acids. In germline, CDR1 is MNHNS, CDR2 SASEGT. Deletions cut 4 bases from V and 1 base from J, with 10 bases between. CDR3 sequence: CASSVRRGNTEAFF. Written as DNA, the CDR3 is TGTGCCAGCAGTGTCCGGCGAGGGAACACTGAAGCTTTCTTT.

The chain carries TRBV7-8 and TRBJ1-3; D uncertain. V was trimmed by 5 bases and J by 0 bases, leaving 11 bases between them. The germline gives CDR1 SGHVS, CDR2 FQNEAQ. The CDR3 extends over 15 amino acids. CDR3 in amino acids: CASSPPSISGNTIYF. DNA of the CDR3: TGTGCCAGCAGCCCACCTTCTATCTCTGGAAACACCATATATTTT.

The chain is built from TRBV5-1 and TRBJ2-2; TRBD1 aligns across 7 bases. The CDR3 contains 17 residues. J was trimmed by 5 bases and V by 5 bases; bases with no gene match: 15. Germline CDR1 and CDR2: SGHRS and YFSETQ. Here the CDR3 DNA reads TGCGCCAGCAGGCCGCCTACAGGGGACCTTCTGACCGGGGAGCTGTTTTTT. This codes for CASRPPTGDLLTGELFF.

This clone has just one count. The gene calls are TRBV7-3 and TRBJ1-1, with D possibly being TRBD1 (5 bases). This CDR3 is 14 amino acids long. The V gene's germline CDR1 is SGHTA and CDR2 FQGTGA. V lost 5 bases to trimming and J lost 0 bases, with 10 bases between them. CDR3 nucleotide sequence: TGTGCCAGCAGCCCCGGGGCGATGAACACTGAAGCTTTCTTT. Its protein is CASSPGAMNTEAFF.

The gene calls are TRBV27 and TRBJ2-2; 13 bases line up with TRBD2. The J segment lost 5 bases and the V segment lost 4 bases, leaving 7 bases of the junction unmatched. The CDR3 totals 17 residues. Germline V gene data show CDR1 as MNHEY and CDR2 as SMNVEV (reference sequence). Here the CDR3 reads CASSYPGLAGETGELFF. The CDR3 DNA reads TGTGCCAGCAGTTACCCCGGACTAGCGGGAGAAACCGGGGAGCTGTTTTTT.

V usage is TRBV5-1 and J usage is TRBJ2-3, with 11 bases that match TRBD2. CDR1 and CDR2 from the germline V gene are SGHRS and YFSETQ. CDR3 size: 17 residues. The V gene end was trimmed by 6 bases and the J gene end by 0 bases; junction bases not matched to a gene: 9. CDR3 protein: CASTDSGLAGSTDTQYF. For the CDR3, the DNA is TGCGCCAGCACGGACAGTGGACTAGCGGGTAGCACAGATACGCAGTATTTT.

The chain carries TRBV19 and TRBJ1-3, with unresolved D. V dropped 7 bases and J dropped 1 base, with 14 bases sitting between them. Germline V CDR1 and CDR2: LNHDA, SQIVND (reference sequence). The CDR3 extends over 15 amino acids. CDR3 residues: CASNRRGSSGNTIYF. DNA for the CDR3: TGTGCCAGTAACCGTCGCGGGAGTTCTGGAAACACCATATATTTT.

This rearrangement joins TRBV7-8 to TRBJ2-5; D uncertain. Looked up from germline, CDR1 is SGHVS and CDR2 is FQNEAQ. This CDR3 has 11 residues. The germline V and J ends were trimmed by 5 bases and 4 bases, with 5 bases remaining between them. The CDR3 here is CASSTPETQYF. CDR3 sequence (DNA): TGTGCCAGCAGCACCCCAGAGACCCAGTACTTC.

This clone was seen just once. The chain recombines TRBV7-9 with TRBJ2-2; 15 bases are a match to TRBD2. V was pared by 4 bases and J by 6 bases, with 3 bases of the junction left unmatched. CDR1 and CDR2 from the germline V gene are SEHNR and FQNEAQ (reference sequence). The CDR3 runs 16 residues. The CDR3 region is CASSWGTSGRPGELFF. The CDR3 coding sequence is TGTGCCAGCAGCTGGGGGACTAGCGGGAGGCCCGGGGAGCTGTTTTTT.

This clone was picked up a small number of times. The V and J genes are TRBV10-3 and TRBJ1-2, with D unclear. CDR1 is ENHRY and CDR2 is SYGVKD in the germline V gene. The CDR3 runs 13 residues. Trimming cost V 3 bases and J 4 bases, with 9 bases left between them. CDR3 DNA sequence: TGTGCCATCAGTGAAAACGGGATCTATGGCTACACCTTC. Translated: CAISENGIYGYTF.

The chain uses TRBV5-1 and TRBJ1-1; D is uncertain. Trimming stripped 0 bases from V and 5 bases from J, with 8 bases between. The germline V gene encodes CDR1 SGHRS and CDR2 YFSETQ. The CDR3 runs 13 residues. The CDR3 nucleotides are TGCGCCAGCAGCTTGGGGGAACGGACTGAAGCTTTCTTT. Protein sequence: CASSLGERTEAFF.

This chain uses TRBV6-1 with TRBJ1-5, with D possibly matching TRBD1 (6 bases). V lost 3 bases to trimming and J lost 6 bases, with 12 bases between them. The germline V gene has CDR1 MNHNS and CDR2 SASEGT. The CDR3 length is 14 residues. The CDR3 here is CASSDGGARQPQHF. The CDR3 DNA reads as TGTGCCAGCAGTGATGGGGGGGCGCGTCAGCCCCAGCATTTT.

CDR3 region: CASSSGTSGETQYF. CDR3 sequence (DNA): TGCGCCAGCAGCTCGGGGACTAGCGGAGAGACCCAGTACTTC. The chain combines TRBV5-1 with TRBJ2-5; 11 bases are shared with TRBD2. V lost 3 bases, J lost 4 bases, and 2 bases stayed unmatched. There are 14 residues in the CDR3. Germline V lookup: CDR1 SGHRS, CDR2 YFSETQ.

The CDR3 sequence is CASSLASGRGNEQFF. The CDR3 DNA reads TGTGCCAGCAGCTTAGCTAGCGGGAGGGGGAATGAGCAGTTCTTC. V gene TRBV7-2 combines with J gene TRBJ2-1; 11 bases map to TRBD2. Germline V gene data show CDR1 as SGHTA and CDR2 as FQGNSA. The V segment lost 0 bases and the J segment 7 bases; nucleotides outside the gene matches: 2. The CDR3 contains 15 residues.

V and J are TRBV19 and TRBJ1-4, with D maybe TRBD1 (5 bases). The CDR3 is 14 amino acids. Germline V gene data show CDR1 as LNHDA and CDR2 as SQIVND (reference sequence). Deletions cut 7 bases from V and 7 bases from J, with 16 bases between. The CDR3 here is CASTRLGTGEKLFF. The CDR3 nucleotides read TGTGCCAGTACCAGGCTAGGGACGGGTGAAAAACTGTTTTTT.

The chain recombines TRBV18 with TRBJ2-5; 14 bases line up with TRBD2. The germline CDR1 and CDR2 sequences are KGHSH and LQKENI. J lost 5 bases, V lost 3 bases, and 2 bases had no gene match. CDR3 size: 15 residues. The CDR3 loop reads CASSPGLAGGETQYF. DNA for the CDR3: TGTGCCAGCTCACCCGGACTAGCGGGAGGTGAGACCCAGTACTTC.

CDR3 protein: CATSRGGQGAGLNTILNYEQYF. CDR3 DNA sequence: TGTGCCACCAGCAGAGGGGGACAGGGGGCGGGTTTGAACACAATTTTAAACTACGAGCAGTACTTC. The V and J genes are TRBV15 and TRBJ2-7; 12 nucleotides match TRBD1. The trim removed 1 base at V and 3 bases at J, leaving 22 bases unmatched. The CDR3 length is 22 residues. From germline, CDR1 is LNHNV and CDR2 YYDKDF (reference sequence).

The genes are TRBV6-5 and TRBJ1-1; D gene unclear. CDR1 and CDR2 from the germline V gene are MNHEY and SVGAGI. There are 15 residues in the CDR3. The V gene lost 2 bases and the J gene lost 0 bases, with 10 bases spanning the gap. Written as DNA, the CDR3 is TGTGCCAGCAGTTACACCGTACAGATGAACACTGAAGCTTTCTTT. It encodes CASSYTVQMNTEAFF.

The genes are TRBV28 and TRBJ2-7, with 8 bases fitting TRBD2. Germline-derived CDR1 and CDR2 are MDHEN and SYDVKM. The CDR3 is 16 residues long. V lost 4 bases and J lost 3; bases outside the gene matches: 11. The CDR3 DNA reads as TGTGCCAGCAGTTCCCCAGGACAGAGCGGGAGCTACGAGCAGTACTTC. Protein product: CASSSPGQSGSYEQYF.

V is TRBV2 and J is TRBJ2-7; D is ambiguous. The germline CDR1 and CDR2 sequences are SNHLY and FYNNEI. The CDR3 consists of 14 residues. Trimming cost V 6 bases and J 2 bases, with 14 bases left between them. CDR3 coding DNA: TGTGCCAGCAGGCCCGACTTCACCCCCTACGAGCAGTACTTC. Translating it yields CASRPDFTPYEQYF. Complete variable domain (other parts from reference TRBV2 and TRBJ2-7): EPEVTQTPSHQVTQMGQEVILRCVPISNHLYFYWYRQILGQKVEFLVSFYNNEISEKSEIFDDQFSVERPDGSNFTLKIRSTKLEDSAMYFCASRPDFTPYEQYFGPGTRLTVT.

This chain links TRBV7-3 with TRBJ2-7; the D gene is possibly TRBD1 (5 bases). This CDR3 has 14 residues. The germline V and J ends were trimmed by 2 bases and 7 bases, with 15 bases remaining between them. CDR1 is SGHTA and CDR2 is FQGTGA in the germline V gene. CDR3 sequence reads: CASSLGAGFREQYF. CDR3 bases: TGTGCCAGCAGCTTAGGGGCAGGCTTCAGGGAGCAGTACTTC. The complete variable domain, with remaining parts taken from reference TRBV7-3 and TRBJ2-7, reads GAGVSQTPSNKVTEKGKYVELRCDPISGHTALYWYRQSLGQGPEFLIYFQGTGAADDSGLPNDRFFAVRPEGSVSTLKIQRTERGDSAVYLCASSLGAGFREQYFGPGTRLTVT.

This sequence joins TRBV18 and TRBJ1-3; unclear D gene. The germline V gene has CDR1 KGHSH and CDR2 LQKENI. The CDR3 runs to 16 residues. V shed 3 bases and J shed 0 bases, with 12 bases lying between them. CDR3 sequence: CASSPVTDYSGNTIYF. In DNA form, the CDR3 reads TGTGCCAGCTCACCGGTGACCGATTACTCTGGAAACACCATATATTTT.